This T cell receptor beta chain is drawn from a study of cytomegalovirus exposure and HLA in healthy donors. Study information: Approximately 200 million T cells yielded around 120 million unique TCR beta sequences in earlier analysis. The study, taken as a whole, reports: As a later analysis revealed, most CMV-associated TCR beta chains appeared HLA-restricted.

With respect to this clone: The antigen remains undetermined. In the same sample, other DNA sequences code for this CDR3.

Trimming removed 0 bases from V and 2 bases from J; junction bases left unmatched: 4. Germline V gene sequence: CDR1 SGHRS, CDR2 YFSETQ. The CDR3 is 15 amino acids. It was with 60 Vbeta and 13 Jbeta primers that the PCR ran. Profiled with immunoSEQ multiplex PCR; TCRdb holds only in-frame clones, not every one. The sample records 130,000 to 150,000 clones, approximately 79% being singletons. Sequencing was carried out using PBMCs. This sequence was found in a woman in her 50s in good health and CMV-seropositive. V is TRBV5-1 and J is TRBJ2-5, with TRBD1 matching over 7 bases. In DNA form, the CDR3 reads TGCGCCAGCAGCTTGGGTCAGGGACAGCAAGAGACCCAGTACTTC. It encodes CASSLGQGQQETQYF.